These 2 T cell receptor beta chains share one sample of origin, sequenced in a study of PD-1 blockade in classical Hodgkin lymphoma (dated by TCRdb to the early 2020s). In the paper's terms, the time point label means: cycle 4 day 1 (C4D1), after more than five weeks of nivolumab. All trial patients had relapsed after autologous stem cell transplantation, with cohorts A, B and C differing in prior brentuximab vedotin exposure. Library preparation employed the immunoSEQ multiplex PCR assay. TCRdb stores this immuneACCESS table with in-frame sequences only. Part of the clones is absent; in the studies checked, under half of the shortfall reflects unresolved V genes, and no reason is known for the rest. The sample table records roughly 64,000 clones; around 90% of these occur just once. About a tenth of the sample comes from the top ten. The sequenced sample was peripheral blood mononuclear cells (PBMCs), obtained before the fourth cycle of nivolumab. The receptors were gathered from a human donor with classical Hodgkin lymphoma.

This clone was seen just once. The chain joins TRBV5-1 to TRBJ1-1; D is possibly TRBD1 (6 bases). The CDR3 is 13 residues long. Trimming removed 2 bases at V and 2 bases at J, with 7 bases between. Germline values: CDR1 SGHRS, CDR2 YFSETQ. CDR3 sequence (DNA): TGCGCCAGCAGCTTCAGGGGAAACACTGAAGCTTTCTTT. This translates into CASSFRGNTEAFF. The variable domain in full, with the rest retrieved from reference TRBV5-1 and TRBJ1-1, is KAGVTQTPRYLIKTRGQQVTLSCSPISGHRSVSWYQQTPGQGLQFLFEYFSETQRNKGNFPGRFSGRQFSNSRSEMNVSTLELGDSALYLCASSFRGNTEAFFGQGTRLTVV.

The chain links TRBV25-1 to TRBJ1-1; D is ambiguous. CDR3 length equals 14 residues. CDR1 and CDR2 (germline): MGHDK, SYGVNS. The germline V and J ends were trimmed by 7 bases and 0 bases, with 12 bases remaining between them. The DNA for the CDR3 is TGTGCCAGCAAGGTTCGAGGGATGAACACTGAAGCTTTCTTT. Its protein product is CASKVRGMNTEAFF.